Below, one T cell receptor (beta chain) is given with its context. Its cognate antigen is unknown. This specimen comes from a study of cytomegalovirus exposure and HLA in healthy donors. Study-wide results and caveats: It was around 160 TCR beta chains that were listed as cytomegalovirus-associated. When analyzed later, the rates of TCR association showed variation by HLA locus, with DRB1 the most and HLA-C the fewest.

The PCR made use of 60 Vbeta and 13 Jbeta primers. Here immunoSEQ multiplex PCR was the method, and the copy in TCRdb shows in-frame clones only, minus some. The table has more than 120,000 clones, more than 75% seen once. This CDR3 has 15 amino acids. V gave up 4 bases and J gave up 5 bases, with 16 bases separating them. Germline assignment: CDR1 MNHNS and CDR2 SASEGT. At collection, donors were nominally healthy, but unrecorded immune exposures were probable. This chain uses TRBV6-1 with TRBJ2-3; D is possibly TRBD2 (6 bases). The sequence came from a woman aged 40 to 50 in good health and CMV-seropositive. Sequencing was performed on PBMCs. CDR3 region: CASSVGGNKVDTQYF. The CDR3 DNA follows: TGTGCCAGCAGTGTGGGGGGAAATAAGGTAGATACGCAGTATTTT.